There are many counts of the clone carrying this T cell receptor beta chain. The antigen remains undetermined. This sample is drawn from a study of T cells in Graves' hyperthyroidism and ophthalmopathy. Overall study findings and caveats: In the blood, most expanded thyroid clonotypes above 0.001 appeared as well.

RNA transcripts served as the template for amplifying TCR beta CDR3 regions. TCR CDR3 regions were first amplified by RT-PCR with HTBI primers. Each CDR3 protein gets one entry after TCRdb re-called the multiplex PCR reads with MiXCR. Of about 340,000 distinct CDR3 sequences detected, about 20% appear once; the ten largest clones hold 45% to 50%. The CDR3 consists of 13 residues. From germline, CDR1 is SGHNT and CDR2 YENEEA. V lost 4 bases, J lost 3 bases, and 9 bases lay in between. Graves' hyperthyroidism is called stable when ophthalmopathy does not progress within 18 months. Diagnoses were established using clinical symptoms, serum thyroxine and TRAb, thyroid ultrasound and orbital computed tomography. Source material for PBMCs was over 7.5 ml fresh peripheral blood.

What was sequenced was blood. This clonotype was sampled from a woman aged 50 to 60 with Graves' hyperthyroidism. The chain carries TRBV11-3 and TRBJ1-1; D is uncertain. In DNA form, the CDR3 reads TGTGCCAGCAGCTCGAACAGAGACACTGAAGCTTTCTTT. Residues: CASSSNRDTEAFF.